Presented here are 23 T cell receptor beta chains from one specimen sequenced in a study of control samples from healthy donors and cancer patients. Sequenced by immunoSEQ multiplex PCR; TCRdb stores in-frame clones only, minus some. The table records approximately 87,000 clones, roughly nine tenths of them present only once. The sequenced material came from blood. The receptors stem from a woman aged 50 to 60 in good health.

This sequence joins TRBV6-2 or TRBV6-3 and TRBJ1-1; the D gene is possibly TRBD1 (5 bases). There are 17 residues in the CDR3. V lost 6 bases and J 0 bases, leaving 20 bases between the germline ends. Germline CDR1 MNHEY, CDR2 SVGEGT. The CDR3 is CASSTFLGADMNTEAFF. CDR3 DNA: TGTGCCAGCAGCACCTTTTTAGGGGCTGACATGAACACTGAAGCTTTCTTT.

This chain joins TRBV4-3 and TRBJ1-1; D is uncertain. V shed 1 base and J shed 1 base, with 7 bases lying between them. Germline CDR1 and CDR2: LGHNA and YSLEER. The CDR3 sequence is 14 residues long. CDR3 coding DNA: TGCGCCAGCAGCCAAGGCGTAGGGAACACTGAAGCTTTCTTT. Its protein product is CASSQGVGNTEAFF.

The CDR3 nucleotides are TGTGCCAGTACAACAGGGAGTGGTGAGCAGTTCTTC. The encoded protein is CASTTGSGEQFF. The chain is built from TRBV3-1 (or the pseudogene TRBV3-2) and TRBJ2-1, with D perhaps TRBD1 (6 bases). Trimming pared 9 bases from V and 9 bases from J, leaving 15 bases between. Per the germline V gene, CDR1 is LGHDT and CDR2 is YNNKEL (reference sequence). The length of the CDR3 is 12 residues.

The genes are TRBV9 and TRBJ2-5, with 9 bases aligning to TRBD2. V shed 2 bases, J shed 5 bases, and the junction held 4 bases outside the gene matches. There are 14 residues in the CDR3. Germline values: CDR1 SGDLS, CDR2 YYNGEE. Here the CDR3 DNA reads TGTGCCAGCAGCGTTAGCGGGAGAGGGGAGACCCAGTACTTC. It codes for CASSVSGRGETQYF.

The V and J genes are TRBV7-2 and TRBJ2-5; a weak D match, TRBD2 (6 bases). Germline CDR1 is SGHTA and CDR2 is FQGNSA. Trimming shortened V by 1 base and J by 6 bases, and 9 bases separated the two germline ends. CDR3 size: 13 residues. DNA of the CDR3: TGTGCCAGCAGCTTAGGACTAGGAAAGACCCAGTACTTC. It specifies CASSLGLGKTQYF.

Ten or more counts support this clone. V gene TRBV7-9 combines with J gene TRBJ2-7; 10 bases line up with TRBD2. This CDR3 is built from 14 residues. Trimming at V came to 7 bases and at J to 2 bases, leaving 5 bases not matched to a gene. Germline V gene data show CDR1 as SEHNR and CDR2 as FQNEAQ (reference sequence). CDR3 sequence: CASTQAGGPYEQYF. The DNA for the CDR3 is TGTGCCAGCACCCAAGCGGGGGGGCCCTACGAGCAGTACTTC.

The chain has TRBV29-1 and TRBJ2-7, with D perhaps being TRBD1 or TRBD2 (5 bases each). The germline V gene encodes CDR1 SQVTM and CDR2 ANQGSEA. CDR3 length: 13 amino acids. With 7 bases removed from V and 3 bases from J, the gap between germline ends came to 16 bases. CDR3 residues: CSGTGTEDYEQYF. As DNA, the CDR3 is TGCAGCGGGACCGGGACCGAGGACTACGAGCAGTACTTC.

The rearrangement uses TRBV29-1 and TRBJ1-2, with a possible D match to TRBD1 (6 bases). Per the germline V gene, CDR1 is SQVTM and CDR2 is ANQGSEA. The CDR3 contains 12 residues. Trimming took off 4 bases at V and 1 base at J, with 7 bases between the two ends. The CDR3 DNA reads TGCAGCGTTGGACAGGATAACTATGGCTACACCTTC. This sequence encodes CSVGQDNYGYTF.

This chain joins TRBV5-1 and TRBJ1-2, with 11 positions matching TRBD1. Trimming took 3 bases from V and 6 from J; bases not matched to a gene: 4. CDR3 length: 14 residues. Germline assignment: CDR1 SGHRS and CDR2 YFSETQ. The CDR3 sequence: CASSSRTGGDGYTF. Here the CDR3 DNA reads TGCGCCAGCAGCTCGCGGACAGGGGGCGATGGCTACACCTTC.

The chain joins TRBV15 to TRBJ2-1, with TRBD2 identical over 8 bases. CDR3 length: 15 amino acids. V dropped 0 bases and J dropped 6; count of bases not matched to a gene: 4. Germline V gene sequence: CDR1 LNHNV, CDR2 YYDKDF (reference sequence). CDR3 nucleotides: TGTGCCACCAGCAGAGATACGCGGGGGGCCAATGAGCAGTTCTTC. It codes for CATSRDTRGANEQFF.

This clone was observed once. This rearrangement joins TRBV28 to TRBJ2-5; 10 positions match TRBD2. The CDR3 is 18 amino acids. Germline loops: CDR1 MDHEN, CDR2 SYDVKM. J gave up 1 base and V 2 bases, and 10 bases lay outside the gene matches. The CDR3, as DNA: TGTGCCAGCAGTTTAGACCCCCCCCAGCGGGGGGGCCAAGAGACCCAGTACTTC. This encodes CASSLDPPQRGGQETQYF.

The chain combines TRBV7-2 with TRBJ1-5, with 7 bases that match TRBD1. J gave up 5 bases and V 5 bases, and 6 bases lay outside the gene matches. The CDR3 spans 14 residues. From germline, CDR1 is SGHTA and CDR2 FQGNSA. The CDR3 loop reads CASSPRTGDQPQHF. CDR3 sequence (DNA): TGTGCCAGCAGCCCTCGGACAGGTGATCAGCCCCAGCATTTT. Looking up the rest from reference TRBV7-2 and TRBJ1-5 gives the full variable domain: GAGVSQSPSNKVTEKGKDVELRCDPISGHTALYWYRQSLGQGLEFLIYFQGNSAPDKSGLPSDRFSAERTGGSVSTLTIQRTQQEDSAVYLCASSPRTGDQPQHFGDGTRLSIL.

The V call is TRBV13, the J call TRBJ2-7; 8 nucleotides align to TRBD1. The CDR3 consists of 13 residues. V shed 5 bases and J 6 bases; nucleotides not matched to a gene: 6. Germline V CDR1 and CDR2: PRHDT, FYEKMQ (reference sequence). The CDR3 is CASSDRGLREQYF. In DNA form, the CDR3 reads TGTGCCAGCAGCGACAGGGGATTGCGCGAGCAGTACTTC.

V usage is TRBV18 and J usage is TRBJ2-7; D is tentatively TRBD1 or TRBD2 (5 bases each). V was clipped by 6 bases and J by 2 bases, with 8 bases between them. The CDR3 consists of 12 residues. Germline values: CDR1 KGHSH, CDR2 LQKENI. The CDR3 is CASSEGTYEQYF. The CDR3 bases are TGTGCCAGCTCCGAGGGGACCTACGAGCAGTACTTC.

The chain has TRBV5-4 and TRBJ1-4; 9 nucleotides agree with TRBD1. The CDR3 totals 15 residues. Germline V gives CDR1 SGHNT, CDR2 YYREEE (reference sequence). V shed 2 bases and J 8 bases; nucleotides not matched to a gene: 7. The CDR3 nucleotides read TGTGCCAGCAGCTTCGACCGGACAGGGGAGGAAAAACTGTTTTTT. Its protein product is CASSFDRTGEEKLFF.

The chain carries TRBV9 and TRBJ1-1; unclear D gene. Germline CDR1 is SGDLS and CDR2 is YYNGEE. The CDR3 totals 16 residues. Trimming left V 4 bases short and J 0 bases short, with 16 bases between. CDR3 sequence reads: CASSPRPRAMNTEAFF. CDR3 DNA: TGTGCCAGCAGCCCCCGTCCGCGGGCGATGAACACTGAAGCTTTCTTT.

As for this clone: This same CDR3 is encoded by further DNA sequences in the sample. This chain joins TRBV4-1 and TRBJ1-5; D remains ambiguous. The CDR3 is 16 residues long. From germline, CDR1 is MGHRA and CDR2 YSYEKL. V shed 0 bases and J shed 2 bases, with 11 bases lying between them. CDR3 sequence reads: CASSQDGGIGNQPQHF. CDR3 nucleotides: TGCGCCAGCAGCCAAGATGGAGGGATTGGCAATCAGCCCCAGCATTTT.

The V and J genes are TRBV6-5 and TRBJ1-2; TRBD1 matches at 9 bases. The CDR3 is 12 residues long. With V trimmed by 7 bases and J by 8 bases, 5 bases remained unmatched. CDR1 is MNHEY, CDR2 SVGAGI, per germline. CDR3 amino acids: CASIRTGEGYTF. The CDR3 region has the DNA TGTGCCAGCATCCGGACAGGGGAAGGCTACACCTTC.

The chain links TRBV15 to TRBJ1-4; weak D call: TRBD1 (6 bases). The CDR3 runs 16 residues. Trimming removed 2 bases from V and 5 bases from J, with 15 bases in between. CDR1 LNHNV and CDR2 YYDKDF come from the germline V gene (reference sequence). The CDR3 coding sequence is TGTGCCACCAGCAGAAGAGACAGGCCGCGCAATGAAAAACTGTTTTTT. Translating gives CATSRRDRPRNEKLFF.

This clone was detected once. This chain links TRBV6-5 with TRBJ1-1; D not resolved. From germline, CDR1 is MNHEY and CDR2 SVGAGI. This CDR3 is built from 13 residues. Trimming cost V 6 bases and J 5 bases, with 13 bases left between them. CDR3 sequence (DNA): TGTGCCAGCAGGGACGGGAGTTTTACTGAAGCTTTCTTT. Translating gives CASRDGSFTEAFF.

DNA for the CDR3: TGTGCCACCCCGGCAGCGAACACTGAAGCTTTCTTT. Translation: CATPAANTEAFF. J is TRBJ1-1 and V is TRBV2; D remains ambiguous. The CDR3 contains 12 residues. In germline, CDR1 is SNHLY, CDR2 FYNNEI. V lost 10 bases, J lost 1 base, and 10 bases lay in between.

This chain connects TRBV5-5 to TRBJ2-2; the D is unclear. The CDR3 runs 13 residues. V was cut by 2 bases and J by 4 bases, with 6 bases left in between. From germline, CDR1 is SGHKS and CDR2 YYEKEE (reference sequence). CDR3 nucleotides: TGTGCCAGCAGCTTCTCCTCCACCGGGGAGCTGTTTTTT. As protein: CASSFSSTGELFF.

V and J are TRBV5-1 and TRBJ2-1, with a weak D call TRBD2 (6 bases). CDR1 SGHRS and CDR2 YFSETQ come from the germline V gene. The CDR3 loop spans 13 amino acids. With 4 bases removed from V and 7 bases from J, the gap between germline ends came to 12 bases. Here the CDR3 reads CASSLWGVNEQFF. Here the CDR3 DNA reads TGCGCCAGCAGCCTTTGGGGGGTTAATGAGCAGTTCTTC.